This T cell receptor beta chain was sequenced in a study of blood T cells in healthy people across ages. Study conclusions and caveats: Estimates based on one million T cells were treated as lower bounds. In these data, TCR beta diversity tracked strongly with naive T cell percentage.

There were at least 5 micrograms of total RNA extracted from every sample. As for this clonotype: Its antigen is as yet unknown.

Combining a sample-barcoded 5' primer with a J-beta primer mix, a second PCR ran for 7 to 11 cycles. TCRdb ran MiXCR on the 5' RACE reads and lists one entry per CDR3 protein. The table has around 820,000 distinct CDR3 sequences, roughly 25% seen once; the top ten hold more than 3%. Germline lookup yields CDR1 MNHEY and CDR2 SVGAGI. This CDR3 comprises 15 residues. With 0 bases removed from V and 7 bases from J, the gap between germline ends came to 12 bases. In addition, the sample was reused for a study of T cells of mothers and their children. Per that study: Reads recorded for TCR beta CDR3 numbered over 9 million per mother and about 3 million per child.

Sequencing was carried out using blood. The chain recombines TRBV6-5 with TRBJ1-4; TRBD1 is a possible D gene (5 bases). The TCR sequence derives from a boy aged 5-17 years in good health. CDR3 DNA: TGTGCCAGCAGTTACTCAGGAGGGGAGGCTGAAAAACTGTTTTTT. Its protein product is CASSYSGGEAEKLFF.